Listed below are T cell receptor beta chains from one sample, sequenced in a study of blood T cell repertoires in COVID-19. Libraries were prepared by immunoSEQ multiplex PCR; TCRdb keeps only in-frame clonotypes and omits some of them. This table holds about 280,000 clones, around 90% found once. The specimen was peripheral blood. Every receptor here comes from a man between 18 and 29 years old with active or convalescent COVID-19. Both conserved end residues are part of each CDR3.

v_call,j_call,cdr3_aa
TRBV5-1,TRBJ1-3,CASSQVPWTGTGNTIYF
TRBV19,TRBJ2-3,CASSFGQGTDTQYF
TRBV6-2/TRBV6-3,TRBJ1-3,CASSSTGSSGNTIYF
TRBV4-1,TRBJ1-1,CASSWNRKLNTEAFF
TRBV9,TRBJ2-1,CASSVGTSGYNEQFF
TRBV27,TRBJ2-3,CASSERTATDTQYF
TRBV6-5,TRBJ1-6,CASSRQGQDSPLHF
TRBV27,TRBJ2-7,CASSSYRGTYEQYF
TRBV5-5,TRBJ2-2,CASSFGGVPTGELFF
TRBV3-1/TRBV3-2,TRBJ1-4,CASSHYSGTGVSKLFF
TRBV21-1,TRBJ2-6,CASSKGWTGFSGANVLTF
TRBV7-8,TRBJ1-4,CASRPRGTEKLFF
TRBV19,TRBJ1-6,CASSRKGGGGSDSPLHF
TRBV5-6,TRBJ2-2,CASSSGALNTGELFF
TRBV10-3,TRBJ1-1,CAIRGRTTGDTEAFF
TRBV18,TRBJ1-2,CASSPRDRHNYGYTF
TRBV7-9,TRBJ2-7,CASSANPVVFYEQYF
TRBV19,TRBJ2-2,CASSFTGVSGELFF
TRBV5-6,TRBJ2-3,CASSLAGSSGGSAQYF
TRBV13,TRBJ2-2,CASSHQRGGYSELFF
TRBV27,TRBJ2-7,CASSLQGHEQYF
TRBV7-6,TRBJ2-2,CASSLGGTVTWAGELFF
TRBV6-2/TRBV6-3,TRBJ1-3,CASSQVLISGGLHGNTIYF
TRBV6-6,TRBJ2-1,CASSYDYEQFF
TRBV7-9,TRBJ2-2,CASSPPGGSGTGELFF
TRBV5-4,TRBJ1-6,CASQGRGLDSPLHF
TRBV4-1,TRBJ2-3,CASSQGLPRMDTQYF